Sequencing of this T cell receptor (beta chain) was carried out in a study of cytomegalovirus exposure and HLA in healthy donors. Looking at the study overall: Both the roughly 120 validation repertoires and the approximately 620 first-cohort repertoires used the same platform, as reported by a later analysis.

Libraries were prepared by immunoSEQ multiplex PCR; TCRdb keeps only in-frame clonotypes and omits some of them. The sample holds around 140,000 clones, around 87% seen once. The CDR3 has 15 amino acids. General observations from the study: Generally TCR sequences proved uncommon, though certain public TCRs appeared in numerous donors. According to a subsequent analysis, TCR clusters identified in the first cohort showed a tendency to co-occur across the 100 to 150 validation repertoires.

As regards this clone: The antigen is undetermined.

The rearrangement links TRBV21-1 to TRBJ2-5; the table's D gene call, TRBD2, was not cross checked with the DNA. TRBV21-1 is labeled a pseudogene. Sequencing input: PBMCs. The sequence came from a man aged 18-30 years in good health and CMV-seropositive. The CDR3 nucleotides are TGTGCCAGCAGCAAAGACGGGAAGGGTCTCGAGCCCCAGTACTTC. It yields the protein CASSKDGKGLEPQYF.